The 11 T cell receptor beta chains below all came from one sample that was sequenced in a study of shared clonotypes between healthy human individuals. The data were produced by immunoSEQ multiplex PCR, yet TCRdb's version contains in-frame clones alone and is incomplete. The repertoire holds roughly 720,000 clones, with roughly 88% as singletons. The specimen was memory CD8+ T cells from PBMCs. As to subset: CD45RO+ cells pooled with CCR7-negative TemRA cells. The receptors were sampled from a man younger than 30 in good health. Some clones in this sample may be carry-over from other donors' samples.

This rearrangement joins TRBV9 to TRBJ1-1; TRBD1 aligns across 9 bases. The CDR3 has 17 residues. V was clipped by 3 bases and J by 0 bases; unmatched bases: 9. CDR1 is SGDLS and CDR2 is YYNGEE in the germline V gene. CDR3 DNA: TGTGCCAGCAGCGGGATCCGGGACAGGGTATTGAACACTGAAGCTTTCTTT. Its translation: CASSGIRDRVLNTEAFF.

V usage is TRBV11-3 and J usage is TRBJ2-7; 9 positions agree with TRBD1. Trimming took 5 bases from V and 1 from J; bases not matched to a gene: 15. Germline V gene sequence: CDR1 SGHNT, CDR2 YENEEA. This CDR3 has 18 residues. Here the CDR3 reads CASSVCSRQGGRSYEQYF. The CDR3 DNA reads TGTGCCAGCAGCGTATGCTCCCGACAGGGGGGAAGGTCCTACGAGCAGTACTTC.

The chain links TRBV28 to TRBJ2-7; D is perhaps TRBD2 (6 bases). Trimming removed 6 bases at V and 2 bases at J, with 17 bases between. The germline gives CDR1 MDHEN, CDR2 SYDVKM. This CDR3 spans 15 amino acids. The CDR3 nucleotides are TGTGCCAGCAGGGCGGAGGGTAGCGGAACCTACGAGCAGTACTTC. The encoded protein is CASRAEGSGTYEQYF.

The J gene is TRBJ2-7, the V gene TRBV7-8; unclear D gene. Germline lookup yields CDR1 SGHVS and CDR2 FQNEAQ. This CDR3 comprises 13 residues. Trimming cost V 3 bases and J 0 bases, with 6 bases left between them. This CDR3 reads CASSFISSYEQYF. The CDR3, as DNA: TGTGCCAGCAGCTTTATTAGCTCCTACGAGCAGTACTTC.

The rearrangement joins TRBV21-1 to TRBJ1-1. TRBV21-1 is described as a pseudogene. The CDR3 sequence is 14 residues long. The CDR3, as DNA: TGTGCCAGCAGCAAAGAGGGTAGGACGGATATGGCTTTCTTT. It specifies CASSKEGRTDMAFF.

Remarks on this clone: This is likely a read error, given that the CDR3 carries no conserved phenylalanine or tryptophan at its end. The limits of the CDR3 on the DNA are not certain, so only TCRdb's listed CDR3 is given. The CDR3 sequence is CASSAYPGQGAG. This rearrangement joins TRBV7-7 to TRBJ1-1; TRBD1 is the table's D call and was not checked against the DNA. The CDR3 numbers 12 amino acids, ends counted. Germline V gives CDR1 SSHAT, CDR2 FNYEAQ (reference sequence).

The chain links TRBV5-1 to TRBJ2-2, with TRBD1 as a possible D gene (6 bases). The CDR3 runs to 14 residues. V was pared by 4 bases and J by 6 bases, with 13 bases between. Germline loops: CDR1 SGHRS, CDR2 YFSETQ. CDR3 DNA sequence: TGCGCCAGCAGCACAGGGACGGTTGCCGGGGAGCTGTTTTTT. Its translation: CASSTGTVAGELFF.

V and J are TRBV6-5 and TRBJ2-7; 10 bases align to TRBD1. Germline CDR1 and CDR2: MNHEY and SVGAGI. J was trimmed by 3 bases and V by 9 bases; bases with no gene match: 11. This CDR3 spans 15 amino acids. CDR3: CASRTGTGAFYEQYF. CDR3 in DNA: TGTGCCAGTAGAACAGGGACAGGGGCCTTCTACGAGCAGTACTTC.

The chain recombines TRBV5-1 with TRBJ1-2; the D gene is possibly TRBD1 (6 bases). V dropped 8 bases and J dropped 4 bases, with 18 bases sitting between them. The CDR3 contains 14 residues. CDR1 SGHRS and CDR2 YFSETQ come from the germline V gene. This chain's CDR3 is CASQLDAQGYGYTF. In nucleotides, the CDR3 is TGCGCCAGTCAGCTTGATGCACAGGGCTATGGCTACACCTTC.

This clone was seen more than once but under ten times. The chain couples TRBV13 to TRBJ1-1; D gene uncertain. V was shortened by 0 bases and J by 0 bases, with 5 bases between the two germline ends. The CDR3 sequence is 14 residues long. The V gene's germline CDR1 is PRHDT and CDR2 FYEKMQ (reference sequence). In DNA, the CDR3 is TGTGCCAGCAGCTTAGGGGGTCTGAACACTGAAGCTTTCTTT. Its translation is CASSLGGLNTEAFF.

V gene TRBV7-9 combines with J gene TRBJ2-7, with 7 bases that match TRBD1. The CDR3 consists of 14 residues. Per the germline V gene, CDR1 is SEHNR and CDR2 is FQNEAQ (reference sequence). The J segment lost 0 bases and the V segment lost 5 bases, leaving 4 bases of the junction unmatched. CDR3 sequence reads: CASSERQGSYEQYF. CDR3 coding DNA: TGTGCCAGCAGCGAGCGACAGGGCTCCTACGAGCAGTACTTC.